The entry that follows covers one T cell receptor beta chain sequence. Its binding antigen is unknown. It has no much larger one-base neighbor in the sample; base qualities were not kept. This specimen belongs to a study of cytomegalovirus exposure and HLA in healthy donors (TCRdb year 2017). Turning to the overall study: According to an earlier analysis of several hundred of the donors, 150 million to 200 million T cells yielded roughly 110 million unique TCR beta sequences and less than 300 Gb of sequence data. The study aimed to test whether signatures of past pathogen exposure could be identified by cataloging public T cell receptors. Class I and class II HLA loci were covered by the typing at four-digit resolution. The T cell repertoires of several hundred subjects were profiled by immunosequencing and related to cytomegalovirus serostatus. In an earlier analysis of a few hundred of the donors, high-throughput TCR beta sequencing was used to judge whether each TCR beta V gene segment behaved as functional or pseudogenic. The number of typed donors differed by locus: roughly 629-640 for A, B, C, DRB1 and DQB1; 500 to 550 for DQA1; fewer than 610 for DPA1; and about 470 for DPB1. Of the roughly 400 genotyped donors, 65% to 90% were placed in the genetic ancestry cluster associated with self-reported Caucasian donors. The study combined high-throughput TCR immunosequencing, statistical association of individual TCRs with disease status, and machine learning to predict cytomegalovirus infection status. Among about 400 genotyped donors of the cohort, an average of around 250,000 unique TCR beta nucleotide sequences was sequenced per donor, of which about 18% were non-productive. Roughly 320 gigabases of sequencing data and approximately 91 million unique TCR sequences made up an early release that covered 500 to 650 HLA-typed donors. All discovery cohort repertoires had been generated using a single sequencing platform. Rather than drawing on any new phenotypic data, the later analysis identified candidate immune exposures from TCR beta sequences and the way those sequences occurred across donors. Because of strong linkage in the cohort, roughly five DR-DQ haplotypes were treated as single units for association and clustering. A later analysis re-analyzed previously published TCR beta repertoires from 500 to 700 donors and added high-resolution HLA genotyping to study TCR occurrence patterns. Donor age, sex, ethnicity and CMV serostatus were compiled together with the repertoire data. Along with the approximately 650-subject first cohort, a separate validation cohort of over a hundred different subjects was used. A later genetic analysis used genome-wide SNP genotypes for about 60% of the roughly 700 donors, treating that subset as a discovery cohort.

Here V drops 3 bases and J drops 3 bases, and the junction holds 2 bases not matched to any gene. There are 16 amino acids in the CDR3, from cysteine to phenylalanine inclusive. Left in the record is the CDR3 DNA by itself, 48 bases read in frame from the first base. CDR1 SGHAT and CDR2 FQNNGV were looked up in the germline V gene. The protocol used for the library was the immunoSEQ multiplex PCR assay. A mixture of 60 forward primers for TCR Vbeta segments and 13 reverse primers for TCR Jbeta segments was used in the multiplex PCR. The CDR3 region of rearranged TCR beta genes was amplified from genomic DNA with a multiplex PCR assay. The Illumina HiSeq System was used to sequence the amplified TCR beta libraries as 87-base-pair reads. On the authors' methods: Across the 600 to 700 repertoires, a later analysis counted 80 million or so unique TCR beta chains, 9.5 million to 13 million of which were shared by at least two donors. To remove PCR and sequencing errors, raw reads were error-corrected and collapsed into unique sequences using a nearest-neighbor algorithm that merged closely related sequences. Alignment of CDR3 sequences to IMGT reference sequences was used to assign V, D and J gene segments. For a sequence to be retained, at least a six-nucleotide match to both a V gene segment and a J gene segment was required. A rearrangement counted as productive if the CDR3 had no stop codons and remained in frame with V and J, and every other rearrangement counted as non-productive. Following IMGT convention, CDR3 was defined as the stretch from the second conserved V-encoded cysteine up to the conserved J-encoded phenylalanine. The earlier analysis of about 640 of the donors excluded any sequence lacking an unambiguous match to a single V gene segment. An earlier analysis of 587 of the donors called V segments functional above 56.7% productive rearrangements and segregating when the between-donor standard deviation exceeded 5%. A statistical classification framework was built for diagnosing cytomegalovirus status from the catalog of TCR beta chain sequences. In a later analysis, TCR nucleotide sequences were compared against IMGT/GENE-DB human TR gene sequences so that V and J genes could be assigned. Using the TCRdist pipeline, a later analysis assigned CDR3 sequences along with most-parsimonious VDJ recombination scenarios. A later analysis defined each TCR beta chain by its CDR3 amino acid sequence plus V-gene family, and excluded reads lacking a unique V-gene family. To address suspected cross-contamination and a sequencing artifact, a later analysis removed several hundred highly shared, low-generation-probability nucleotide sequences. In a later analysis, a clonal expansion index for each public chain was calculated from normalized within-repertoire ranks of inferred template counts. Generation probabilities in a later analysis came from a VDJ recombination model fitted to out-of-frame rearrangements, and those results were checked against IGoR. A later analysis scored TCR-TCR, TCR-HLA and TCR-CMV co-occurrence with hypergeometric tests, applying a repertoire-size bias correction to TCR pairs. To estimate false discovery rates, a later analysis permuted the HLA or CMV assignments 20 times. In a later analysis, co-occurring TCRs were grouped with DBSCAN, and TCRdist sequence similarity was added when clustering was performed within HLA-allele-positive subsets. Repertoires with fewer than 30,000 or more than 120,000 public chains were left out of co-occurrence clustering, as were four to six repertoires with anomalous nucleotide sharing. Not all clones reach the TCRdb copy of this immuneACCESS table, which keeps in-frame sequences only. Checked studies attribute under half of the gap to unresolved V genes and leave the rest unexplained. V and J calls and clone size are given by that table; D and trimming were obtained from the DNA. The sample data list 150,000 to 200,000 clones, and 75% to 85% of these were observed just once. The ten largest clones capture under 7.5% of the sample.

The cohort consisted of some 670 healthy bone marrow donors. All cohort members were sampled while nominally healthy, although unrecorded immune exposures were likely present. The donor tested CMV seropositive and was one of the 289 seropositive cohort members. A peripheral blood sample was provided by each donor, and peripheral blood mononuclear cells were used for TCR beta sequencing. Genomic DNA was extracted from the blood cell samples with the Qiagen DNeasy Blood Extraction Kit. What the work shows at the level of the full study, not this receptor alone: A later analysis reported that several top co-occurrence clusters appeared linked to parvovirus B19, influenza, CMV and Epstein-Barr virus. Compared with the 666-donor mean, donors in an Asian-associated ancestry cluster had fewer N-insertions in productive TCRs, according to a later genetic analysis. Presence/absence analyses assumed roughly uniform sequencing depth across donors, an assumption that may not hold. Because HLA typing was missing for some donors at each locus, association tests included only the typed subset. In a later analysis, most CMV-associated TCR beta chains were found to appear HLA-restricted, with HLA associations seemingly driven largely by CMV exposure. The authors suggested that the approach could potentially be extended to other disease states and immunological phenotypes. A total of 164 TCR beta chains were listed by the study as associated with cytomegalovirus. The sequencing pipeline was judged likely to have produced a cluster of highly shared sequence variants as a technical artifact. Correlated functional status among segregating V segments might reflect linkage disequilibrium, but an unknown experimental factor could not be ruled out. In a later analysis, some 17,000 TCR beta sequences were associated with specific HLA alleles at a false discovery rate of 0.05. A further reported finding was that TCR beta sequences accurately predicted the HLA-A and HLA-B alleles for most subjects in the first cohort. Cytomegalovirus status was reported to be diagnosed by the classifier with high specificity and sensitivity in both the original and validation cohorts. Strong co-occurrence of HLA alleles, especially DR and DQ, made assigning TCR associations to individual alleles difficult. For the cohort, immune exposure information was limited to CMV serostatus. Three of the identified cytomegalovirus-associated TCR beta chains were confirmed in vitro to be specific for cytomegalovirus antigens. A later analysis found that HLA-associated TCR beta chains were more clonally expanded and had lower generation probabilities than equally common non-associated chains. In a later analysis, the rate of TCR association differed among HLA loci, with DRB1 alleles having the most associated TCRs and HLA-C alleles having the fewest. Some IMGT-functional V segments, including TRBV6-2 and TRBV6-3, could not be distinguished by the 87-base-pair reads and were therefore excluded. An association between a missense DCLRE1C variant and V-gene and J-gene trimming of TCR beta chains was found in a later genetic analysis and replicated in an independent cohort. Across donors, most TCR sequences were observed very rarely, whereas some public TCRs were present in many individuals. In an earlier analysis of approximately 590 of the donors, most TCR beta V segments were observed in productive rearrangements about 90% or about 30% of the time, broadly matching IMGT annotations. In this cohort, only TCR beta chains were sequenced, and detectable features were limited by the absence of alpha or paired-chain data. Some 16 rarely observed V segments, including chromosome 9 orphons, were excluded from the earlier analysis of some 590 of the donors because counts were too low.

Sequences were obtained from PBMCs. The sequence came from a man aged 50 to 60 in good health and CMV-seropositive. The sequence joins TRBV11-2 to TRBJ2-2, with TRBD2 identical over 12 junction bases. The nucleotides read TGTGCCAGCAGCTTGACTAGCGGGAGCTACACCGGGGAGCTGTTTTTT. It translates as CASSLTSGSYTGELFF.